This TCR beta chain was sequenced in a study of CD8 T cells in Susac syndrome. Study-wide background: Patients with Susac syndrome were, at the time of blood collection, therapy-naive, maintained on corticosteroids, or maintained on intravenous immunoglobulin alone.

For this clonotype: What it binds is not known.

Trimming took off 2 bases at V and 1 base at J, with 13 bases between the two ends. Germline CDR1 GTSNPN, CDR2 SVGIG (reference sequence). This CDR3 comprises 15 residues. Study-wide points: The study found that Susac CD8+ clonal expansion peaked in TEMRA cells and active patients. Total CD8+ and CD8+ TEMRA repertoires contained roughly 15 and five Susac-specific public clones, respectively.

cDNA came from about 0.51 to 1 ug RNA primed by random hexamers. The authors amplified TCR beta CDR3 across 54 Vbeta and 13 Jbeta using immunoSEQ multiplex PCR. From the immunoSEQ multiplex PCR reads, TCRdb called clonotypes with MiXCR, one entry per CDR3 protein. The sample records around 200,000 distinct CDR3 sequences, around 95% being singletons. This sequence was found in a human donor with Susac syndrome. Sequencing was performed on CD8+ T cells from PBMCs. The gene calls are TRBV30 and TRBJ2-3; the D gene is possibly TRBD2 (6 bases). CDR3 DNA sequence: TGTGCCTGGAGTATCATGGGGGGTGGCACAGATACGCAGTATTTT. Its protein product is CAWSIMGGGTDTQYF.